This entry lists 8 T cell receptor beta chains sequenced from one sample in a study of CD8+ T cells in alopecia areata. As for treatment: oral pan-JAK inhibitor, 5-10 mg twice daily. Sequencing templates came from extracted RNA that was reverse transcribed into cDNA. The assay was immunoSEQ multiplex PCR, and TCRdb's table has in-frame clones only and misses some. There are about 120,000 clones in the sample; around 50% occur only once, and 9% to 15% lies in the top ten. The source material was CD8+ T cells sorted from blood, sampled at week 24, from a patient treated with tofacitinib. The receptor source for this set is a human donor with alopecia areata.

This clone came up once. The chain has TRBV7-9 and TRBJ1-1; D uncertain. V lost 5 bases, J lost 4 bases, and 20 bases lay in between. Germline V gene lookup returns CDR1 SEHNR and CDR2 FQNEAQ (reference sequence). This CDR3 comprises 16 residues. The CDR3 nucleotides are TGTGCCAGCAGCCCCCGTCGTAGGCGAGGTGGCACTGAAGCTTTCTTT. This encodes CASSPRRRRGGTEAFF.

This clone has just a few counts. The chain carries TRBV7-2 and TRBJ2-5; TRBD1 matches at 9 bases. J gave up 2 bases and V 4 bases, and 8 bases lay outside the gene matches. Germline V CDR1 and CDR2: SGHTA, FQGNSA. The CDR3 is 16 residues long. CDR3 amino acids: CASSSTQGAYQETQYF. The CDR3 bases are TGTGCCAGCAGCTCAACACAGGGGGCTTATCAAGAGACCCAGTACTTC.

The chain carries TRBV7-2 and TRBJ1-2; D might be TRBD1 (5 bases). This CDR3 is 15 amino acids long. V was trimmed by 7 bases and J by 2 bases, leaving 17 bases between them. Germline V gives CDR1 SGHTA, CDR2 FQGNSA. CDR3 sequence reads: CASTPEAGDNYGYTF. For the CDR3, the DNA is TGTGCCAGCACGCCGGAAGCGGGGGACAACTATGGCTACACCTTC.

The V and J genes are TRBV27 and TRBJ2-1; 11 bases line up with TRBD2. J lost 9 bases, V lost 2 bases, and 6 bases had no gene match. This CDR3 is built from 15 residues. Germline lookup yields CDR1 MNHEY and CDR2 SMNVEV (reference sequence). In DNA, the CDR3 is TGTGCCAGCAGTTTACGTAGCGGGGGGGCCGGTGAGCAGTTCTTC. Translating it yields CASSLRSGGAGEQFF.

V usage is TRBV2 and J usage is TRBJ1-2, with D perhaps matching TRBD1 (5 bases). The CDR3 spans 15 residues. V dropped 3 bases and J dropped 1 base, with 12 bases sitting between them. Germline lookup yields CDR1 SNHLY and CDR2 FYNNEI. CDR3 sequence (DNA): TGTGCCAGCAGTGATGAAGGGGCGAGTAACTATGGCTACACCTTC. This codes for CASSDEGASNYGYTF.

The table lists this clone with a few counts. The CDR3 loop is CASRQTGDPKNIQYF. CDR3 coding DNA: TGTGCCAGCAGACAGACAGGGGATCCCAAAAACATTCAGTACTTC. The J gene is TRBJ2-4, the V gene TRBV14; 8 bases fit TRBD1. This CDR3 comprises 15 residues. V was clipped by 6 bases and J by 2 bases; unmatched bases: 6. Germline values: CDR1 SGHDN, CDR2 FVKESK.

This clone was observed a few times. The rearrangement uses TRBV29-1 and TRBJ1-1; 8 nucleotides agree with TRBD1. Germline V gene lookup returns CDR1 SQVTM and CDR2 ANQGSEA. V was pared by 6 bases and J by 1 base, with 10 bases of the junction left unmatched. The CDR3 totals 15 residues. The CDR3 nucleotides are TGCAGCGTGAAAAAAAGAGGACAGGGGAACACTGAAGCTTTCTTT. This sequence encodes CSVKKRGQGNTEAFF.

CDR3 DNA: TGTGCCTGGGTATTGGACACGGGAAATGAGCAGTTCTTC. Translation: CAWVLDTGNEQFF. The chain combines TRBV30 with TRBJ2-1, with D perhaps given as TRBD1 or TRBD2 (5 bases each). With 5 bases removed from V and 7 bases from J, the gap between germline ends came to 15 bases. This CDR3 has 13 amino acids. The germline V gene encodes CDR1 GTSNPN and CDR2 SVGIG (reference sequence).